Presented here are 6 T cell receptor beta chains from one specimen sequenced in a study of blood T cell repertoires in COVID-19. Here immunoSEQ multiplex PCR was the method, and the copy in TCRdb shows in-frame clones only, minus some. The data contain about 270,000 clones, 85% to 90% of them singletons. Sequencing was performed on PBMCs or T cells enriched from blood (not recorded which). The receptors shown here come from a woman aged 18 to 35 who had recovered from COVID-19.

This chain links TRBV10-1 with TRBJ2-3; a possible D gene is TRBD2 (5 bases). The CDR3 is 14 amino acids. Germline V gives CDR1 WNHNN, CDR2 SYGVQD (reference sequence). Between the trimmed V and J ends, which lost 3 bases and 0 bases, there was a span of 7 bases. CDR3 sequence reads: CASSEKRSTDTQYF. The CDR3 DNA reads TGCGCCAGCAGTGAAAAGCGGAGCACAGATACGCAGTATTTT.

J is TRBJ2-2 and V is TRBV5-1; no reliable D call. The V end was cut by 0 bases, the J end by 1 base, with 4 bases between. The germline CDR1 and CDR2 sequences are SGHRS and YFSETQ. The CDR3 has 14 amino acids. The CDR3 DNA reads as TGCGCCAGCAGCTTGGAACAGAACACCGGGGAGCTGTTTTTT. This gives the protein CASSLEQNTGELFF.

This clone has only one observation. V is TRBV10-3 and J is TRBJ1-1; 7 bases are shared with TRBD1. Unmatched junction bases numbered 2, after V lost 7 bases and J lost 0 bases. The CDR3 totals 13 residues. Germline V gene data show CDR1 as ENHRY and CDR2 as SYGVKD. Here the CDR3 DNA reads TGTGCCATCACGGGACAGATGAACACTGAAGCTTTCTTT. It specifies CAITGQMNTEAFF.

The chain links TRBV7-9 to TRBJ2-7; tentative D call: TRBD2 (6 bases). Germline V gene data show CDR1 as SEHNR and CDR2 as FQNEAQ (reference sequence). V shed 5 bases and J shed 7 bases, with 12 bases lying between them. This CDR3 is 12 amino acids long. CDR3 sequence reads: CASSQGGWEQYF. Here the CDR3 DNA reads TGTGCCAGCAGCCAGGGAGGTTGGGAGCAGTACTTC.

This chain connects TRBV25-1 to TRBJ2-2, with a weak D call TRBD1 (5 bases). This CDR3 spans 14 amino acids. Germline-derived CDR1 and CDR2 are MGHDK and SYGVNS. V was clipped by 3 bases and J by 3 bases, with 8 bases between them. CDR3 region: CASSEGRDTGELFF. CDR3 nucleotides: TGTGCCAGCAGTGAGGGCAGGGACACCGGGGAGCTGTTTTTT.

As to this clone: One end of the junction does not line up with germline, which may come from a read error. This specimen includes other DNA sequences encoding the same CDR3. V and J are TRBV9 and TRBJ2-7, with D perhaps TRBD1 (6 bases). The CDR3 totals 14 residues. Germline-derived CDR1 and CDR2 are SGDLS and YYNGEE. CDR3 loop: CASSVTGNSYEQYF. In DNA, the CDR3 is TGTGCCAGCAGCGTGACAGGCAACTCCTACGAGCAATACTTC. The variable domain in full, completed from reference TRBV9 and TRBJ2-7, reads DSGVTQTPKHLITATGQRVTLRCSPRSGDLSVYWYQQSLDQGLQFLIQYYNGEERAKGNILERFSAQQFPDLHSELNLSSLELGDSALYFCASSVTGNSYEQYFGPGTRLTVT.